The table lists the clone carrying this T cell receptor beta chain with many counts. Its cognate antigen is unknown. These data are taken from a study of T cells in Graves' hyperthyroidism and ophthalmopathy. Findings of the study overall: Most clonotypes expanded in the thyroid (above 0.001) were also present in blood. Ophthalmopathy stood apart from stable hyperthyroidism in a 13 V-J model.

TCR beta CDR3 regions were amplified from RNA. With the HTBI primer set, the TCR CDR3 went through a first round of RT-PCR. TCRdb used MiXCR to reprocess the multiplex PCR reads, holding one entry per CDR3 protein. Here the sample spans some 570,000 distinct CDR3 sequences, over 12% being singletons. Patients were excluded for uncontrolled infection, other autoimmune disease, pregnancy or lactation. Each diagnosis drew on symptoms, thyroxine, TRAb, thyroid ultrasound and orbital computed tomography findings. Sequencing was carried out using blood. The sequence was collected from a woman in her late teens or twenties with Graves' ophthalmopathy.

The CDR3 loop reads CASRRQGNTEAFF. Written as DNA, the CDR3 is TGTGCCAGCAGACGACAGGGGAACACTGAAGCTTTCTTT. The chain combines TRBV27 with TRBJ1-1, with 7 bases that match TRBD1. Per germline, CDR1 MNHEY and CDR2 SMNVEV (reference sequence). This CDR3 is built from 13 residues. V gave up 6 bases and J gave up 1 base; unmatched junction bases: 2.